The entry below gives a single TCR beta chain sequence along with its context. The target antigen is unknown. CDR3 length: 14 amino acids. Germline CDR1 is MNHNS and CDR2 is SASEGT. Unmatched junction bases numbered 4, after V lost 5 bases and J lost 3 bases. Both 60 Vbeta primers and 13 Jbeta primers went into the PCR. TCRdb's table, derived via immunoSEQ multiplex PCR, lists solely in-frame clones and lacks some. This sample's clone table lists around 50,000 clones. These data originate in a study of cytomegalovirus exposure and HLA in healthy donors. Study results and limitations: Available immune exposure information was restricted to CMV serostatus only. Diagnosis of cytomegalovirus status made by the classifier reportedly showed high specificity and sensitivity. According to a later analysis, donors in an Asian-associated ancestry cluster reportedly had fewer N-insertions than the roughly 720-donor mean.

Sequencing was carried out using PBMCs. This sequence was found in a woman aged 40 to 49 in good health and CMV-seronegative. The genes are TRBV6-1 and TRBJ2-7; 10 bases match TRBD1. The CDR3 nucleotides read TGTGCCAGCAGTACCGGACAGGGGGTCTACGAGCAGTACTTC. It codes for CASSTGQGVYEQYF.